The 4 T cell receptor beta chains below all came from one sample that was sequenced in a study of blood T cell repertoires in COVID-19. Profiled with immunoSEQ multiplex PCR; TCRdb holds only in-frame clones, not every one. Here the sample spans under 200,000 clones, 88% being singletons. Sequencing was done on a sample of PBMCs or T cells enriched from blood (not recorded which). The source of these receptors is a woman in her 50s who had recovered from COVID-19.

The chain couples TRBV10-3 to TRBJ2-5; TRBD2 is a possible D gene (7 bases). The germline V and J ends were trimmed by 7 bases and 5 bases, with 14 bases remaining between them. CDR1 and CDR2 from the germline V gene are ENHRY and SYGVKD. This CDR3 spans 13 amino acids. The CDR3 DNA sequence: TGTGCCATCAACGGGGGGCCGGAGGAGACCCAGTACTTC. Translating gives CAINGGPEETQYF.

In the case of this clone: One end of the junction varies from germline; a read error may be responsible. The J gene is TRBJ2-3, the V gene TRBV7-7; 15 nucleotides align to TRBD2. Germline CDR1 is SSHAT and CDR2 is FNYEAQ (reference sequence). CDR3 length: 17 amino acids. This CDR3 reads CASSLDWTSGGEDTQYF. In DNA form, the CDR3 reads TGTGCTAGCAGCTTAGACTGGACTAGCGGGGGGGAAGATACGCAGTATTTT.

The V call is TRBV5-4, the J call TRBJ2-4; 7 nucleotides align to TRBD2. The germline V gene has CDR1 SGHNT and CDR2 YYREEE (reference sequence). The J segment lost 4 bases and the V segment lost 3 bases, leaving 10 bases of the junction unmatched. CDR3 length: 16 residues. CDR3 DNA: TGTGCCAGCAGCTCGGACGCCCAGGGAGGGAAAAACATTCAGTACTTC. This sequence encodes CASSSDAQGGKNIQYF.

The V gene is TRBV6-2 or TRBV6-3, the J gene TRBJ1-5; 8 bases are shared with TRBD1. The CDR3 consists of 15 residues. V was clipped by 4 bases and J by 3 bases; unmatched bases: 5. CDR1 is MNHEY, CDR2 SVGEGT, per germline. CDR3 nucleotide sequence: TGTGCCAGCAGTTCTGGGACAGGAGTCAATCAGCCCCAGCATTTT. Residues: CASSSGTGVNQPQHF.